The clone carrying this T cell receptor beta chain was found a few times. The antigen remains unidentified. The CDR3 totals 13 residues. Germline CDR1 reads SGHDT; CDR2 reads YYEEEE. The sample comes from a study of blood T cells in healthy people across ages. Study-wide results and caveats: TCR beta diversity tracked closely with naive T cell percentage. Across the age range, TCR beta diversity per million T cells fell in a roughly linear way.

The second PCR ran about 6 to 12 cycles with a sample-barcoded 5' primer and J-beta primers. TCRdb analysed the 5' RACE reads with MiXCR anew, one entry per CDR3 protein. The profile shows 550,000 to 750,000 distinct CDR3 sequences, around 21% of them singletons. The sequence was obtained from a man between 65 and 79 years old in good health. The chain joins TRBV5-6 to TRBJ2-5; no reliable D call. The J call may be faulty, since TRBJ2-7 better matches the DNA end. Input material: blood. The CDR3 loop reads CASSNSNSYEQYF. CDR3 nucleotides: TGTGCCAGCAGTAACAGCAACTCCTACGAGCAGTACTTC.